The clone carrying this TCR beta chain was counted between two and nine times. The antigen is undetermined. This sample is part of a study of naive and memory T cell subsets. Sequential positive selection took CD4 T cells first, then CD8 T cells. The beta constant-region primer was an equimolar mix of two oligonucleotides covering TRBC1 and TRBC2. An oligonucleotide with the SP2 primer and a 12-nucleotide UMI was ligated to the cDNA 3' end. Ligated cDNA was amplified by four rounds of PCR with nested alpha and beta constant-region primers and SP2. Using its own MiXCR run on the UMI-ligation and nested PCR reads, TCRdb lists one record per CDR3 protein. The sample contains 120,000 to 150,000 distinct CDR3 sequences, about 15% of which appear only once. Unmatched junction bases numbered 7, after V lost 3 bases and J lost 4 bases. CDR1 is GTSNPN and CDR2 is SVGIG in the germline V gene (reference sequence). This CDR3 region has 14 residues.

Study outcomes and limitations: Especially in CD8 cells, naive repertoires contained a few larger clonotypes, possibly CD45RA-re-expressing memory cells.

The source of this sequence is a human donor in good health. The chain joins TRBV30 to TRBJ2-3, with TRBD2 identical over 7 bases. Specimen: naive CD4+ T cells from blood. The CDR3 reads CAWSRGDFADTQYF. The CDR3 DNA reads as TGTGCCTGGAGCCGGGGGGATTTCGCAGATACGCAGTATTTT.